These 30 T cell receptor beta chains share one sample of origin, sequenced in a study of blood T cell repertoires in COVID-19. Data came from immunoSEQ multiplex PCR; TCRdb stores just in-frame clones and leaves some out. The sample includes about 72,000 clones, 82% of them seen just once. Sequencing was carried out using peripheral blood. The origin of the receptors is a human donor in a cohort sampled during active COVID-19.

The CDR3: CASSRQGGDEQYF. CDR3 nucleotide sequence: TGTGCCAGCAGCCGACAGGGAGGCGACGAGCAGTACTTC. This chain joins TRBV7-2 and TRBJ2-7, with D possibly TRBD1 on 7 matching bases. V lost 5 bases to trimming and J lost 5 bases, with 13 bases between them. The CDR3 sequence is 13 residues long. Germline V gene sequence: CDR1 SGHTA, CDR2 FQGNSA.

This CDR3 reads CASNNPDNSPLHF. As DNA, the CDR3 is TGTGCCAGCAACAACCCAGATAATTCACCCCTCCACTTT. This chain uses TRBV7-2 with TRBJ1-6; no firm D call. V lost 7 bases to trimming and J lost 5 bases, with 9 bases between them. The germline gives CDR1 SGHTA, CDR2 FQGNSA. The CDR3 consists of 13 residues. Full variable domain (outside the CDR3, taken from reference TRBV7-2 and TRBJ1-6): GAGVSQSPSNKVTEKGKDVELRCDPISGHTALYWYRQSLGQGLEFLIYFQGNSAPDKSGLPSDRFSAERTGGSVSTLTIQRTQQEDSAVYLCASNNPDNSPLHFGNGTRLTVT.

This chain connects TRBV19 to TRBJ2-7; 8 bases map to TRBD1. Losses at the gene ends were 4 bases for V and 5 bases for J; bases not matched to a gene: 13. This CDR3 spans 16 amino acids. Germline V gene lookup returns CDR1 LNHDA and CDR2 SQIVND (reference sequence). The CDR3 DNA reads as TGTGCCAGTAGTACCGACAGCAGGACAGGGATCCACGAGCAGTACTTC. This encodes CASSTDSRTGIHEQYF.

This chain uses TRBV23-1 with TRBJ1-2; D may be TRBD1 (5 bases). TRBV23-1 is reported as an ORF; its role is uncertain. This CDR3 spans 13 amino acids. V lost 4 bases and J 10 bases, leaving 16 bases between the germline ends. The CDR3 spells CASSLTGREDYTF. In DNA form, the CDR3 reads TGCGCCAGCAGTCTCACGGGCAGGGAAGACTACACCTTC.

The chain couples TRBV4-1 to TRBJ2-2; D remains unclear. Germline CDR1 and CDR2: MGHRA and YSYEKL. V lost 4 bases, J lost 7 bases, and 10 bases lay in between. This CDR3 comprises 13 residues. The DNA of the CDR3 is TGCGCCAGCAGCCTCCAACTCGGCGGGGAGCTGTTTTTT. This codes for CASSLQLGGELFF.

The chain carries TRBV4-3 and TRBJ2-7; no clear D gene. The CDR3 runs 15 residues. Per the germline V gene, CDR1 is LGHNA and CDR2 is YSLEER. Trimming shortened V by 0 bases and J by 1 base, and 10 bases separated the two germline ends. The CDR3: CASSQDMGASYEQYF. CDR3 nucleotide sequence: TGCGCCAGCAGCCAAGATATGGGCGCATCCTACGAGCAGTACTTC.

J is TRBJ2-7 and V is TRBV5-1; TRBD2 is a possible D gene (5 bases). This CDR3 has 15 amino acids. V lost 0 bases and J lost 0, with 10 bases in between. CDR1 and CDR2 from the germline V gene are SGHRS and YFSETQ. CDR3 loop: CASSLGRPSSYEQYF. The CDR3 DNA reads as TGCGCCAGCAGCTTGGGGAGGCCGAGCTCCTACGAGCAGTACTTC.

This chain uses TRBV5-1 with TRBJ1-4; 9 bases line up with TRBD1. CDR1 and CDR2 from the germline V gene are SGHRS and YFSETQ. CDR3 size: 15 residues. Trimming took 7 bases from V and 5 from J; bases not matched to a gene: 9. The CDR3, as DNA: TGCGCCAGCGGACAGGGGCTGCATAAAAATGAAAAACTGTTTTTT. Translating gives CASGQGLHKNEKLFF.

This clone appeared a single time. The rearrangement joins TRBV5-6 to TRBJ1-1; tentatively, D is TRBD1 (6 bases). This CDR3 is 15 amino acids long. The V and J ends lost 0 bases and 2 bases respectively, with 11 bases between them. From germline, CDR1 is SGHDT and CDR2 YYEEEE. Here the CDR3 reads CASSLVPGTNTEAFF. The CDR3 DNA follows: TGTGCCAGCAGCTTGGTACCCGGGACAAACACTGAAGCTTTCTTT.

This rearrangement joins TRBV15 to TRBJ2-7; the match to TRBD2 covers 7 bases. CDR1 is LNHNV, CDR2 YYDKDF, per germline (reference sequence). Unmatched junction bases numbered 14, after V lost 3 bases and J lost 0 bases. The CDR3 is 18 residues long. CDR3: CATSRGYGLADPSYEQYF. The CDR3 DNA is TGTGCCACCAGCAGGGGGTACGGCCTAGCGGACCCCTCCTACGAGCAGTACTTC.

This clone came up a few times. The chain links TRBV11-2 to TRBJ2-7; D unclear. This CDR3 has 12 amino acids. Trimming cost V 3 bases and J 3 bases, with 6 bases left between them. Germline V gene lookup returns CDR1 SGHAT and CDR2 FQNNGV. CDR3 in amino acids: CASSFFRYEQYF. CDR3 sequence (DNA): TGTGCCAGCAGCTTCTTTCGCTACGAGCAGTACTTC.

The gene calls are TRBV12-3 or TRBV12-4 and TRBJ1-1; D is ambiguous. The CDR3 consists of 13 residues. V lost 6 bases to trimming and J lost 0 bases, with 8 bases between them. This CDR3 is CASRPTVNTEAFF. The CDR3 DNA follows: TGTGCCAGCAGACCAACAGTGAACACTGAAGCTTTCTTT.

V and J are TRBV6-1 and TRBJ1-5; D ambiguous. The germline V and J ends were trimmed by 3 bases and 4 bases, with 10 bases remaining between them. This CDR3 contains 14 residues. Per germline, CDR1 MNHNS and CDR2 SASEGT. CDR3 bases: TGTGCCAGCAGTGACCCGACAAGAAATCAGCCCCAGCATTTT. Translating it yields CASSDPTRNQPQHF.

In this sample, this clone turned up once. J is TRBJ2-7 and V is TRBV5-1; D might be TRBD2 (5 bases). Germline V CDR1 and CDR2: SGHRS, YFSETQ. The V end lost 0 bases, the J end lost 2 bases, and 9 bases lay between the germline ends. The CDR3 loop spans 14 amino acids. CDR3 DNA: TGCGCCAGCAGCTTGGATAGCGCGACCTACGAGCAGTACTTC. This codes for CASSLDSATYEQYF.

The chain employs TRBV7-9 and TRBJ2-7, with D unclear. Germline lookup yields CDR1 SEHNR and CDR2 FQNEAQ (reference sequence). The CDR3 loop spans 11 amino acids. V was clipped by 5 bases and J by 6 bases, with 8 bases between them. CDR3 in DNA: TGTGCCAGCAGCCCTGAACTCGAGCAGTACTTC. Protein product: CASSPELEQYF.

The genes are TRBV5-1 and TRBJ1-6, with TRBD1 matching 10 bases. The CDR3 length is 14 residues. CDR1 and CDR2 from the germline V gene are SGHRS and YFSETQ. Unmatched junction bases numbered 2, after V lost 7 bases and J lost 4 bases. CDR3 amino acids: CASRQGAYNSPLHF. The CDR3 bases are TGCGCCAGCCGACAGGGGGCGTATAATTCACCCCTCCACTTT.

The CDR3 here is CASSVGQIHQPQHF. CDR3 DNA: TGTGCCAGTAGTGTGGGACAGATTCATCAGCCCCAGCATTTT. The chain employs TRBV19 and TRBJ1-5; 7 positions match TRBD1. The J segment lost 5 bases and the V segment lost 5 bases, leaving 6 bases of the junction unmatched. CDR1 and CDR2 (germline): LNHDA, SQIVND (reference sequence). This CDR3 is 14 amino acids long.

The genes are TRBV5-5 and TRBJ2-7, with D maybe TRBD2 (6 bases). The germline V and J ends were trimmed by 2 bases and 2 bases, with 17 bases remaining between them. Germline assignment: CDR1 SGHKS and CDR2 YYEKEE (reference sequence). This CDR3 contains 16 residues. The CDR3 nucleotides are TGTGCCAGCAGCTTTGGAGGGGCAGCTTGGCCCTACGAGCAGTACTTC. Encoded protein: CASSFGGAAWPYEQYF.

The chain has TRBV2 and TRBJ2-7; 9 positions match TRBD1. This CDR3 spans 13 amino acids. Per the germline V gene, CDR1 is SNHLY and CDR2 is FYNNEI. V lost 6 bases to trimming and J lost 3 bases; unmatched junction nucleotides: 3. For the CDR3, the DNA is TGTGCCAGCAGGCAGACAGGGGGCTACGAGCAGTACTTC. Translation gives CASRQTGGYEQYF.

The chain combines TRBV7-6 with TRBJ2-7; TRBD2 matches at 10 bases. The CDR3 runs 14 residues. In germline, CDR1 is SGHVS, CDR2 FNYEAQ. With V trimmed by 5 bases and J by 6 bases, 7 bases remained unmatched. CDR3 nucleotides: TGTGCCAGCAGCGTTACTAGCGGGGAAGCCGAGCAGTACTTC. Translating gives CASSVTSGEAEQYF.

In this sample, this clone turned up once. V gene TRBV7-2 combines with J gene TRBJ2-3; TRBD2 aligns across 10 bases. Germline V gene lookup returns CDR1 SGHTA and CDR2 FQGNSA. V shed 5 bases and J 2 bases; nucleotides not matched to a gene: 10. The CDR3 contains 17 residues. The CDR3 is CASSPRGSGGSTDTQYF. As DNA, the CDR3 is TGTGCCAGCAGCCCCCGGGGTAGCGGGGGGTCCACAGATACGCAGTATTTT.

The CDR3 DNA reads TGTGCCAGCAGTGACTCTAGCGGGGGGGCCACAGATACGCAGTATTTT. It specifies CASSDSSGGATDTQYF. The rearrangement joins TRBV6-4 to TRBJ2-3; 11 bases fit TRBD2. CDR3 length: 16 amino acids. J was trimmed by 2 bases and V by 0 bases; bases with no gene match: 1. CDR1 and CDR2 from the germline V gene are MRHNA and SNTAGT.

The chain has TRBV6-6 and TRBJ2-5; unclear D gene. The V and J ends lost 0 bases and 5 bases respectively, with 13 bases between them. The germline gives CDR1 MNHNY, CDR2 SVGAGI (reference sequence). This CDR3 region has 15 residues. DNA for the CDR3: TGTGCCAGCAGTTACTCGAGTAACTTGTGGGAGACCCAGTACTTC. Its translation: CASSYSSNLWETQYF.

The chain couples TRBV29-1 to TRBJ2-1; D perhaps matches TRBD2 (5 bases). Trimming pared 2 bases from V and 0 bases from J, leaving 11 bases between. The length of the CDR3 is 15 residues. Germline-derived CDR1 and CDR2 are SQVTM and ANQGSEA. CDR3 in amino acids: CSVEPPTSSYNEQFF. The DNA of the CDR3 is TGCAGCGTTGAACCCCCTACTAGCTCCTACAATGAGCAGTTCTTC.

The chain carries TRBV10-3 and TRBJ2-7; TRBD1 aligns across 8 bases. Germline CDR1 and CDR2: ENHRY and SYGVKD. CDR3 length: 13 residues. Losses at the gene ends were 10 bases for V and 3 bases for J; bases not matched to a gene: 8. In nucleotides, the CDR3 is TGTGCCACGAAGGGACAGGAGTTCTACGAGCAGTACTTC. This translates into CATKGQEFYEQYF.

The chain uses TRBV3-1 (or the pseudogene TRBV3-2) and TRBJ2-6; 7 bases fit TRBD1. This CDR3 is 15 amino acids long. V lost 4 bases, J lost 4 bases, and 4 bases stayed unmatched. Germline-derived CDR1 and CDR2 are LGHDT and YNNKEL (reference sequence). The CDR3 reads CASSPTGLGANVLTF. In DNA, the CDR3 is TGTGCCAGCAGCCCGACAGGGTTAGGGGCCAACGTCCTGACTTTC.

The chain links TRBV25-1 to TRBJ1-2, with D maybe TRBD1 (5 bases). The ends were cut back, 7 bases at V and 4 bases at J, with 19 bases in the middle. Looked up from germline, CDR1 is MGHDK and CDR2 is SYGVNS. The CDR3 has 15 residues. The CDR3 coding sequence is TGTGCCAGCACCGATGGGGGGGGAACAATCTATGGCTACACCTTC. Translation: CASTDGGGTIYGYTF.

The gene calls are TRBV7-2 and TRBJ2-7, with 8 bases identical to TRBD2. CDR3 length: 12 residues. V lost 5 bases to trimming and J lost 3 bases; unmatched junction nucleotides: 0. CDR1 and CDR2 from the germline V gene are SGHTA and FQGNSA. This CDR3 is CASSAGGYEQYF. The CDR3 nucleotides are TGTGCCAGCAGCGCGGGGGGCTACGAGCAGTACTTC. The full variable domain, its missing parts supplied by reference TRBV7-2 and TRBJ2-7, is GAGVSQSPSNKVTEKGKDVELRCDPISGHTALYWYRQSLGQGLEFLIYFQGNSAPDKSGLPSDRFSAERTGGSVSTLTIQRTQQEDSAVYLCASSAGGYEQYFGPGTRLTVT.

The chain is built from TRBV19 and TRBJ1-4, with 7 bases fitting TRBD1. J was trimmed by 14 bases and V by 5 bases; bases with no gene match: 5. Germline loops: CDR1 LNHDA, CDR2 SQIVND (reference sequence). This CDR3 region has 11 residues. The CDR3 DNA reads TGTGCCAGTAGTGGGGACAGTCGGCTGTTTTTT. As protein: CASSGDSRLFF.

The count of this clone is one. The chain has TRBV30 and TRBJ2-7, with 9 bases identical to TRBD2. The CDR3 contains 14 residues. V trimming: 1 base; J trimming: 3 bases; junction bases outside the gene matches: 4. Germline V gives CDR1 GTSNPN, CDR2 SVGIG (reference sequence). CDR3 region: CAWSEERGDYEQYF. CDR3 coding DNA: TGTGCCTGGAGTGAGGAGCGGGGGGACTACGAGCAGTACTTC.